Shown below are 32 T cell receptor beta chains from a single sample sequenced in a study of blood T cell repertoires in COVID-19. Measured with immunoSEQ multiplex PCR; TCRdb has only the in-frame clones, and not every one. The repertoire includes some 30,000 clones, over 75% of them detected once, and about 6.4% sits in the top ten. Sequenced input: peripheral blood. These receptors all stem from a man aged 60 to 69 with active COVID-19.

The V gene is TRBV5-1, the J gene TRBJ2-1; TRBD1 matches 8 bases. This CDR3 has 15 amino acids. V dropped 2 bases and J dropped 7; count of bases not matched to a gene: 8. The germline gives CDR1 SGHRS, CDR2 YFSETQ. The CDR3 DNA reads as TGCGCCAGCAGCTTAGGCGGACAGGGAATGAATGAGCAGTTCTTC. Protein product: CASSLGGQGMNEQFF.

V gene TRBV5-1 combines with J gene TRBJ2-7; TRBD1 matches 9 bases. Germline V gene lookup returns CDR1 SGHRS and CDR2 YFSETQ. This CDR3 spans 15 amino acids. J was trimmed by 6 bases and V by 4 bases; bases with no gene match: 11. The CDR3 region is CASSTGTGSTLEQYF. Here the CDR3 DNA reads TGCGCCAGCAGCACCGGGACAGGGAGTACTCTCGAGCAGTACTTC.

The V gene is TRBV5-1, the J gene TRBJ2-7, with 11 bases aligning to TRBD1. Germline CDR1 and CDR2: SGHRS and YFSETQ. V shed 7 bases, J shed 5 bases, and the junction held 8 bases outside the gene matches. The length of the CDR3 is 14 residues. The CDR3 here is CASGQGQGVDEQYF. CDR3 in DNA: TGCGCCAGCGGACAGGGACAGGGGGTAGACGAGCAGTACTTC.

The chain has TRBV27 and TRBJ2-3; D possibly corresponds to TRBD2 (6 bases). V lost 2 bases and J 1 base, leaving 13 bases between the germline ends. Germline V lookup: CDR1 MNHEY, CDR2 SMNVEV (reference sequence). The CDR3 is 16 amino acids. In DNA, the CDR3 is TGTGCCAGCAGTTTAAGTTCGGCTAGCGGCACAGATACGCAGTATTTT. It yields the protein CASSLSSASGTDTQYF.

The chain couples TRBV19 to TRBJ1-1; 8 nucleotides agree with TRBD1. Germline V gene data show CDR1 as LNHDA and CDR2 as SQIVND (reference sequence). This CDR3 is 16 amino acids long. V shed 4 bases, J shed 0 bases, and the junction held 7 bases outside the gene matches. CDR3 nucleotides: TGTGCCAGTAGTAAGGGTTCACAGGGGGTGAACACTGAAGCTTTCTTT. Protein: CASSKGSQGVNTEAFF.

This clone was observed a single time. The chain carries TRBV10-3 and TRBJ2-7; TRBD2 aligns across 8 bases. J was trimmed by 4 bases and V by 10 bases; bases with no gene match: 9. CDR3 size: 13 residues. CDR1 is ENHRY and CDR2 is SYGVKD in the germline V gene. In DNA, the CDR3 is TGTGCCAGCCCGGGACTAGTTTTTTACGAGCAGTACGTC. This codes for CASPGLVFYEQYV.

The chain is built from TRBV27 and TRBJ2-7; tentatively, D is TRBD1 (5 bases). CDR3 size: 13 residues. CDR1 MNHEY and CDR2 SMNVEV come from the germline V gene (reference sequence). Between the trimmed V and J ends, which lost 3 bases and 2 bases, there was a span of 8 bases. CDR3 sequence: CASSLAGPYEQYF. The CDR3 DNA sequence: TGTGCCAGCAGTTTGGCAGGGCCCTACGAGCAGTACTTC.

The CDR3 bases are TGTGCCATCAGTGAGGGGATAGCGAACTATGGCTACACCTTC. Residues: CAISEGIANYGYTF. V gene TRBV10-3 combines with J gene TRBJ1-2; D is undetermined. This CDR3 is 14 amino acids long. Trimming cost V 2 bases and J 2 bases, with 9 bases left between them. Germline CDR1 is ENHRY and CDR2 is SYGVKD.

CDR3 in DNA: TGTGCCAGCAGCCCCTTGGAGATTAGCGGAGTTCGGGATGAGCAGTTCTTC. The encoded protein is CASSPLEISGVRDEQFF. The V gene is TRBV28, the J gene TRBJ2-1; tentative D call: TRBD2 (6 bases). Germline CDR1 MDHEN, CDR2 SYDVKM. The V gene lost 6 bases and the J gene lost 8 bases, with 26 bases spanning the gap. The CDR3 contains 17 residues.

This chain links TRBV18 with TRBJ1-1, with 7 bases identical to TRBD1. CDR3 length: 14 amino acids. The germline gives CDR1 KGHSH, CDR2 LQKENI. The ends lost 6 bases at V and 7 bases at J; junction bases unmatched: 11. This CDR3 is CASSTEGQYFEAFF. CDR3 DNA: TGTGCCAGCTCCACCGAGGGACAGTACTTTGAAGCTTTCTTT.

This chain's CDR3 is CASSLLQRELAGAYEQYF. The DNA of the CDR3 is TGTGCCAGCAGCTTACTTCAAAGGGAGCTAGCGGGAGCCTACGAGCAGTACTTC. The chain couples TRBV7-9 to TRBJ2-7; 10 bases agree with TRBD2. CDR1 and CDR2 (germline): SEHNR, FQNEAQ (reference sequence). The CDR3 has 18 residues. Trimming took 2 bases from V and 2 from J; bases not matched to a gene: 12. The full variable domain, completed using reference TRBV7-9 and TRBJ2-7, is DTGVSQNPRHKITKRGQNVTFRCDPISEHNRLYWYRQTLGQGPEFLTYFQNEAQLEKSRLLSDRFSAERPKGSFSTLEIQRTEQGDSAMYLCASSLLQRELAGAYEQYFGPGTRLTVT.

This chain links TRBV4-2 with TRBJ2-3; a weak D match, TRBD2 (6 bases). There are 19 residues in the CDR3. Per germline, CDR1 LGHNA and CDR2 YNFKEQ. With 1 base removed from V and 7 bases from J, the gap between germline ends came to 27 bases. This CDR3 is CASSQGFVTRRWDWHTQYF. Here the CDR3 DNA reads TGTGCCAGCAGCCAAGGATTCGTGACTAGACGATGGGACTGGCATACGCAGTATTTT.

This rearrangement joins TRBV28 to TRBJ2-1, with D maybe TRBD2 (5 bases). The V end lost 6 bases, the J end lost 0 bases, and 12 bases lay between the germline ends. The germline V gene has CDR1 MDHEN and CDR2 SYDVKM. The CDR3 runs to 15 residues. CDR3 nucleotides: TGTGCCAGCAGCCCAGCGGCTAACTCCTACAATGAGCAGTTCTTC. Amino acids: CASSPAANSYNEQFF.

The rearrangement uses TRBV19 and TRBJ1-2; TRBD1 aligns across 7 bases. V lost 0 bases, J lost 5 bases, and 6 bases stayed unmatched. Germline lookup yields CDR1 LNHDA and CDR2 SQIVND (reference sequence). The CDR3 is made up of 15 amino acids. CDR3 bases: TGTGCCAGTAGTATAGAGGGACAGCGAGGGTATGGCTACACCTTC. Translated, it gives CASSIEGQRGYGYTF.

CDR3 DNA sequence: TGTGCCAGCAGCGCCCGGTTAGGGGTCAATCAGCCCCAGCATTTT. This translates into CASSARLGVNQPQHF. V and J are TRBV28 and TRBJ1-5, with a weak D call TRBD1 (5 bases). The ends were cut back, 6 bases at V and 3 bases at J, with 15 bases in the middle. Per the germline V gene, CDR1 is MDHEN and CDR2 is SYDVKM. The CDR3 runs to 15 residues. Full variable domain (rest looked up from reference TRBV28 and TRBJ1-5): DVKVTQSSRYLVKRTGEKVFLECVQDMDHENMFWYRQDPGLGLRLIYFSYDVKMKEKGDIPEGYSVSREKKERFSLILESASTNQTSMYLCASSARLGVNQPQHFGDGTRLSIL.

The chain has TRBV11-2 and TRBJ2-7; D ambiguous. The ends were cut back, 5 bases at V and 3 bases at J, with 8 bases in the middle. This CDR3 has 12 amino acids. Germline-derived CDR1 and CDR2 are SGHAT and FQNNGV. Here the CDR3 DNA reads TGTGCCAGCAGCCCCAGTCGCTACGAGCAGTACTTC. This codes for CASSPSRYEQYF.

This clone appeared a single time. The chain is built from TRBV10-3 and TRBJ2-7, with D unclear. V was shortened by 5 bases and J by 7 bases, with 18 bases between the two germline ends. This CDR3 has 14 amino acids. Germline CDR1 and CDR2: ENHRY and SYGVKD. DNA for the CDR3: TGTGCCATCAGTCCCCTGAACAGTACAAATGAGCAGTACTTC. It codes for CAISPLNSTNEQYF.

The chain couples TRBV5-1 to TRBJ2-7; a possible D gene is TRBD1 (6 bases). Trimming took 3 bases from V and 3 from J, leaving 7 bases between them. This CDR3 comprises 12 residues. Germline CDR1 is SGHRS and CDR2 is YFSETQ. The CDR3 DNA follows: TGCGCCAGCAGCTCACAGGGCTACGAGCAGTACTTC. Translated: CASSSQGYEQYF.

The genes are TRBV7-3 and TRBJ2-2; a weak D match, TRBD2 (5 bases). V was cut by 4 bases and J by 7 bases, with 13 bases left in between. The CDR3 runs 14 residues. Per the germline V gene, CDR1 is SGHTA and CDR2 is FQGTGA. The CDR3 region has the DNA TGTGCCAGCAGCTGGTCTAGCTTTAGCGGGGAGCTGTTTTTT. It specifies CASSWSSFSGELFF.

The chain carries TRBV2 and TRBJ2-3, with D possibly matching TRBD2 (5 bases). V lost 2 bases and J 2 bases, leaving 14 bases between the germline ends. Looked up from germline, CDR1 is SNHLY and CDR2 is FYNNEI. The CDR3 totals 16 residues. In nucleotides, the CDR3 is TGTGCCAGCAGTGAATGGGTAAAAGCGGCCACAGATACGCAGTATTTT. It encodes CASSEWVKAATDTQYF. The full variable domain, completed using reference TRBV2 and TRBJ2-3, is EPEVTQTPSHQVTQMGQEVILRCVPISNHLYFYWYRQILGQKVEFLVSFYNNEISEKSEIFDDQFSVERPDGSNFTLKIRSTKLEDSAMYFCASSEWVKAATDTQYFGPGTRLTVL.

This chain uses TRBV7-9 with TRBJ2-5; possible D gene TRBD1, 5 bases. The CDR3 contains 18 residues. Germline V gene lookup returns CDR1 SEHNR and CDR2 FQNEAQ (reference sequence). The V end was cut by 1 base, the J end by 1 base, with 19 bases between. The CDR3: CASSLGIGGAPAQETQYF. Here the CDR3 DNA reads TGTGCCAGCAGCTTAGGAATCGGTGGGGCCCCTGCCCAAGAGACCCAGTACTTC.

The chain links TRBV18 to TRBJ2-6; 7 bases agree with TRBD1. Germline assignment: CDR1 KGHSH and CDR2 LQKENI. This CDR3 has 18 amino acids. Trimming at V came to 3 bases and at J to 0 bases, leaving 8 bases not matched to a gene. This chain's CDR3 is CASSPRQGRPSGANVLTF. The CDR3 nucleotides read TGTGCCAGCTCACCCAGACAGGGACGACCCTCTGGGGCCAACGTCCTGACTTTC. The full variable domain, its missing parts supplied by reference TRBV18 and TRBJ2-6, is NAGVMQNPRHLVRRRGQEARLRCSPMKGHSHVYWYRQLPEEGLKFMVYLQKENIIDESGMPKERFSAEFPKEGPSILRIQQVVRGDSAAYFCASSPRQGRPSGANVLTFGAGSRLTVL.

The V and J genes are TRBV3-1 (or the pseudogene TRBV3-2) and TRBJ2-2; 8 positions agree with TRBD2. This CDR3 contains 19 residues. Germline V gene data show CDR1 as LGHDT and CDR2 as YNNKEL (reference sequence). The V gene end was trimmed by 0 bases and the J gene end by 4 bases; junction bases not matched to a gene: 13. In nucleotides, the CDR3 is TGTGCCAGCAGCCAAGATATGATTTTGGGACTAGTTGTCACCGGGGAGCTGTTTTTT. Protein product: CASSQDMILGLVVTGELFF.

The CDR3, as DNA: TGTGCCAGCAGCTTAGCGGATCAGGGGACCGAGCAGTACTTC. This translates into CASSLADQGTEQYF. The chain is built from TRBV7-6 and TRBJ2-7; D perhaps matches TRBD1 (6 bases). CDR1 is SGHVS, CDR2 FNYEAQ, per germline. V shed 0 bases and J shed 6 bases, with 12 bases lying between them. The CDR3 has 14 amino acids.

The V gene is TRBV6-2 or TRBV6-3, the J gene TRBJ1-5; D is possibly TRBD1 (5 bases). Germline loops: CDR1 MNHEY, CDR2 SVGEGT. The ends were cut back, 2 bases at V and 1 base at J, with 9 bases in the middle. The CDR3 loop spans 15 amino acids. This CDR3 reads CASSYGALSNQPQHF. The CDR3 DNA is TGTGCCAGCAGTTACGGGGCCTTAAGCAATCAGCCCCAGCATTTT.

V is TRBV25-1 and J is TRBJ1-2, with 9 bases fitting TRBD1. Trimming at V came to 4 bases and at J to 4 bases, leaving 7 bases not matched to a gene. From germline, CDR1 is MGHDK and CDR2 SYGVNS. CDR3 size: 15 residues. The CDR3 coding sequence is TGTGCCAGCAGTGCCCACAGGGGGCTGGGCTATGGCTACACCTTC. Its protein product is CASSAHRGLGYGYTF.

CDR3 in DNA: TGCGCCAGCACCCGAACAGGGGGCGCTTCCTACAATGAGCAGTTCTTC. Amino acid sequence: CASTRTGGASYNEQFF. J is TRBJ2-1 and V is TRBV5-1; 9 bases map to TRBD1. The germline CDR1 and CDR2 sequences are SGHRS and YFSETQ. V trimming: 6 bases; J trimming: 1 base; junction bases outside the gene matches: 8. The CDR3 sequence is 16 residues long.

The chain carries TRBV5-1 and TRBJ2-3; 12 nucleotides align to TRBD1. This CDR3 spans 16 amino acids. With V trimmed by 4 bases and J by 2 bases, 5 bases remained unmatched. Germline lookup yields CDR1 SGHRS and CDR2 YFSETQ. The CDR3 DNA is TGCGCCAGCAGCCCGGGACAGGGGGCGTACACAGATACGCAGTATTTT. It translates to CASSPGQGAYTDTQYF.

The genes are TRBV7-8 and TRBJ1-5; a weak D match, TRBD1 (5 bases). The CDR3 contains 14 residues. V lost 5 bases, J lost 7 bases, and 15 bases lay in between. The V gene's germline CDR1 is SGHVS and CDR2 FQNEAQ. The CDR3 DNA is TGTGCCAGCAGCGACCGGTGGGGGGACCAGCCCCAGCATTTT. This encodes CASSDRWGDQPQHF.

The chain uses TRBV28 and TRBJ1-1, with D possibly TRBD1 on 6 matching bases. Germline CDR1 and CDR2: MDHEN and SYDVKM. The CDR3 runs to 15 residues. V shed 7 bases and J shed 3 bases, with 18 bases lying between them. In DNA, the CDR3 is TGTGCCAGCATCATTGGGGGGGCTTTGTACACTGAAGCTTTCTTT. Protein sequence: CASIIGGALYTEAFF.

The rearrangement links TRBV12-2 to TRBJ2-7; the table's D call TRBD2 went unverified against the DNA. TRBV12-2 is deemed a pseudogene. This CDR3 region has 17 residues. The CDR3 sequence is CASRFPGTSGRGVEQYF. CDR3 sequence (DNA): TGTGCAAGTCGCTTCCCCGGGACTAGCGGGAGAGGGGTCGAGCAGTACTTC.

In this sample, this clone turned up once. J is TRBJ1-2 and V is TRBV28, with a tentative D call TRBD1 (5 bases). Per germline, CDR1 MDHEN and CDR2 SYDVKM. V gave up 8 bases and J gave up 0 bases, with 10 bases separating them. This CDR3 is 13 amino acids long. For the CDR3, the DNA is TGTGCCAGCGGCGGAGGGGCTAACTATGGCTACACCTTC. This encodes CASGGGANYGYTF.